The sequence of this TCR beta chain was determined in a study of radiotherapy plus CTLA-4 blockade in lung cancer. Turning to the study itself: Disease control was seen in 31% of patients, objective responses in about 19%.

The germline V and J ends were trimmed by 5 bases and 0 bases, with 7 bases remaining between them. This CDR3 has 13 residues. In germline, CDR1 is SGHRS, CDR2 YFSETQ. Sequencing used immunoSEQ multiplex PCR; TCRdb keeps in-frame clones, though not all of them. The sample lists roughly 100,000 clones, about four fifths occurring once. This clone showed up just once. Its antigen is as yet unknown. Study observations and caveats: Increased serum interferon-beta after radiation also reportedly predicted response strongly. Expansion of tumor-derived TCR clones was observed in blood after radiotherapy plus ipilimumab.

Source: peripheral blood, taken from a patient treated with radiotherapy plus ipilimumab. The chain employs TRBV5-1 and TRBJ2-3; D unresolved. The TCR comes from a human donor with non-small cell lung cancer that progressed on radiotherapy plus ipilimumab. CDR3 bases: TGCGCCAGCAGTCCACCTAGCACAGATACGCAGTATTTT. It codes for CASSPPSTDTQYF.